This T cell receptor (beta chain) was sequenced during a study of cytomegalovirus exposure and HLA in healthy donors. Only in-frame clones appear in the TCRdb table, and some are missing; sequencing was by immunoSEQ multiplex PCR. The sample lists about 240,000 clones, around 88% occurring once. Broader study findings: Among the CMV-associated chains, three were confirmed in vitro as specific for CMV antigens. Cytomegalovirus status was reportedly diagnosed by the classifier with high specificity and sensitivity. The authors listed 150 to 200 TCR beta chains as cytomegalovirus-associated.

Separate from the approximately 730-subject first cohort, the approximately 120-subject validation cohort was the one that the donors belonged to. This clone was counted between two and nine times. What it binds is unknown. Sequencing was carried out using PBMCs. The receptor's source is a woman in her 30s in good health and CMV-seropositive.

The CDR3 sequence is CASSRPGTGSFVQFF. CDR3 DNA: TGTGCCAGTAGTCGTCCCGGGACAGGTAGTTTTGTGCAGTTCTTC. The gene calls are TRBV19 and TRBJ2-1; 8 positions match TRBD1. The J segment lost 12 bases and the V segment lost 5 bases, leaving 15 bases of the junction unmatched. CDR3 length equals 15 residues. Germline CDR1 and CDR2: LNHDA and SQIVND (reference sequence).